This T cell receptor beta chain was observed in a study of T-cell memory formation after mild COVID-19 (dated by TCRdb to about 2021). The study in broad terms: TCR sequence clusters from the two donors were largely donor specific. Two young, previously healthy adult volunteers, one female and one male, were included in the cohort. In a couple of donors, T-cell clones that expanded and contracted after mild COVID-19 were followed by sequencing TCRalpha and TCRbeta repertoires longitudinally.

Ficoll-Paque density gradient centrifugation was used to isolate PBMCs. What the work shows at the level of the full study, not this receptor alone: Balanced CD4/CD8 phenotypes were observed for clones contracting from day 15 to 85, whereas a bias towards CD4+ was observed for a second wave of clones expanding from day 15 to 37. Contracting CD4+ clones were found mainly in CM and EM memory subsets, while CD8+ clones were enriched in EMRA. The study covered only a couple of mild cases, and larger cohorts including severe cases with pre-infection samples were considered necessary. The detection of some responding clones in pre-infection memory suggests that pre-existing cross-reactive memory T cells joined the SARS-CoV-2 response. SARS-CoV-2 specificity of the second-wave clones peaking on day 37 was not confirmed.

Concerning this clonotype: The antigen it recognizes is unknown. Within one base of it there is no much larger clone, and no base qualities were kept.

The CDR3 numbers 14 residues from cysteine through phenylalanine. Solely the CDR3 DNA is kept, with 42 bases framed from the first base. For sequencing, an Illumina NovaSeq 6000 was employed. TCRalpha and TCRbeta cDNA libraries were constructed by 5'RACE with constant-segment primers, with sample barcodes and unique molecular identifiers being introduced. Trizol reagent was used to extract RNA from every sample. Amplification of the libraries took two PCR steps, and the second step added a second sample barcode plus Illumina TruSeq adapters. Libraries were sequenced on an Illumina NovaSeq with 2 x 150 bp paired-end reads. The paper's processing steps were these. The reads were demultiplexed and collapsed into UMI-guided consensus sequences using migec v1.2.7. With mixcr v2.1.11, UMI consensuses were aligned to TRA and TRB V and J templates and assembled into clonotypes. A clonotype was counted as expanded or contracted only if both edgeR and NoisET called the change significant, with noise models trained on biological replicates. For edgeR calls, the cutoffs were a false discovery rate-adjusted p below 0.01 and a log2 fold-change threshold of 1. PCA with hierarchical clustering of max-normalized trajectories of the 1000 most abundant clonotypes was used as exploratory dynamics analysis. Separately sequenced CD4+ and CD8+ repertoires were used to assign a CD4 or CD8 phenotype to each responding clone. In TCRdb, the public reads were trimmed at Q25 with fastp and aligned with MiXCR, with productive beta chains retained. CDR3 protein sequences are deduplicated, and each keeps its most common genes and DNA. None of the V and J calls come from the authors' own analysis; TCRdb made them. The sample includes hundreds of thousands of distinct CDR3 sequences, with approximately 18% observed a single time. The ten largest clones represent 9% to 15% of the sample.

The chain couples TRBV23-1 to TRBJ1-2; the D gene is possibly TRBD1, with 5 bases matching. TRBV23-1 is reported as an ORF; its role is uncertain. The receptor comes from an adult woman who had mild COVID-19 (a few samples of this study predate the infection). The sample titles of this study are shuffled in the database, so cell type and time point are left out; the donor was told from shared clones. Sequencing was done on a sample of PBMCs or a T cell subset sorted from them (not recorded which). The CDR3: CAWGADPSGKGYTF. The bases read TGCGCTTGGGGCGCTGACCCTTCGGGGAAAGGCTACACCTTC.